The count of the clone carrying this TCR beta chain is one. Single viable CD3+CD4+CD8-CD45RO+ cells were sorted as the memory CD4+ T cells. This sample stems from a study of memory CD4+ T cells and cytomegalovirus serostatus. TCRdb's copy holds only in-frame clones and misses some; the assay was immunoSEQ multiplex PCR. The data show some 67,000 clones, around 76% seen once. This CDR3 spans 13 amino acids. V gave up 5 bases and J gave up 2 bases; unmatched junction bases: 2. Germline V lookup: CDR1 LNHDA, CDR2 SQIVND (reference sequence). Source material: memory CD4+ T cells from blood. The chain has TRBV19 and TRBJ1-2, with 7 bases aligning to TRBD1. This sequence originates from an adult in good health and CMV-seropositive. The CDR3 region is CASSQDRNYGYTF. In DNA form, the CDR3 reads TGTGCCAGTAGTCAGGACAGGAACTATGGCTACACCTTC.